This note documents a single TCR beta chain sequence. TCRdb itself ran the 5' RACE reads through MiXCR, one entry per CDR3 protein. Altogether some 62,000 distinct CDR3 sequences are present, more than 9% being singletons, with the ten largest covering approximately 1.1%. This sample is part of a study of early T cells in non-severe SARS-CoV-2 infection. The germline CDR1 and CDR2 sequences are MGHRA and YSYEKL. CDR3 size: 14 residues. V was cut by 2 bases and J by 11 bases, with 16 bases left in between. The source of this sequence is an adult who was a healthcare worker with PCR-confirmed SARS-CoV-2 infection or an uninfected control (not recorded which). Sequencing was done on a sample of whole blood. The chain links TRBV4-1 to TRBJ1-3; weak D call: TRBD1 (5 bases). CDR3: CASSQIPGPHPIYF. Written as DNA, the CDR3 is TGCGCCAGCAGCCAAATACCGGGACCCCATCCCATATATTTT.